Listed below are T cell receptor beta chains from one sample, sequenced in a study of cytomegalovirus exposure and HLA in healthy donors. The assay was immunoSEQ multiplex PCR, and TCRdb's table has in-frame clones only and misses some. The sample contains 90,000 to 150,000 clones, 75% to 80% of which appear only once. Source material: PBMCs. Every receptor here comes from a woman in her twenties or thirties in good health and CMV-seropositive. Both conserved end residues are part of each CDR3. D genes are given only for firm matches. The size of a clone is reported for some rows only, either as once, few or many, or as a class for expanded clones.

-	-	TRBV7-2	TRBJ2-3	12	TGTGCCAGCACCTCGTGGCCAGATACGCAGTATTTT	CASTSWPDTQYF
-	-	TRBV28	TRBJ1-5	15	TGTGCCAGCAGTTCGCTAACAGGATCTGCTCAGCCCCAGCATTTT	CASSSLTGSAQPQHF
-	TRBD2	TRBV4-2	TRBJ2-1	16	TGTGCCAGCAGCCAGGAAGCGGGGTGGGGATACAATGAGCAGTTCTTC	CASSQEAGWGYNEQFF
-	-	TRBV4-3	TRBJ2-5	13	TGCGCCAGCAGTCTGGGACTCCAAGAGACCCAGTACTTC	CASSLGLQETQYF
-	TRBD2	TRBV5-4	TRBJ2-5	14	TGTGCCAGCAGGATAGCGGGGGGGCTGGAGACCCAGTACTTC	CASRIAGGLETQYF
-	-	TRBV15	TRBJ2-7	16	TGTGCCACCAGCCCCCAAGGTGGCAGGGTCGGCTACGAGCAGTACTTC	CATSPQGGRVGYEQYF
-	-	TRBV28	TRBJ2-5	12	TGTGCCAGCAGTTTCTGGCGGGAGACCCAGTACTTC	CASSFWRETQYF
-	-	TRBV5-1	TRBJ2-3	16	TGCGCCAGCAGCGCCCTTGTGGACACGCGCACAGATACGCAGTATTTT	CASSALVDTRTDTQYF
-	TRBD1	TRBV27	TRBJ2-3	12	TGTGCCAGCAGTGTGACAGGGGATACGCAGTATTTT	CASSVTGDTQYF
once	-	TRBV30	TRBJ1-6	17	TGTGCCTGGGGAGAGGCCATATGGACAGCAGTCAATTCACCCCTCCACTTT	CAWGEAIWTAVNSPLHF
-	TRBD1	TRBV9	TRBJ2-5	17	TGTGCCAGCAGCGTAGAGCTGGGACAGGGGGCCGGGGAGACCCAGTACTTC	CASSVELGQGAGETQYF
-	-	TRBV2	TRBJ2-2	15	TGTGCCAGCAGTGAAGCGGGCCAACCCACCGGGGAGCTGTTTTTT	CASSEAGQPTGELFF
-	-	TRBV5-4	TRBJ1-6	14	TGTGCCAGTCGAGGGGAGGGGTGGAGTTCACCCCTCCACTTT	CASRGEGWSSPLHF
-	TRBD1	TRBV27	TRBJ1-2	14	TGTGCCAGCAGGACCACAGGGGGGGCCTATGGCTACACCTTC	CASRTTGGAYGYTF
-	-	TRBV11-1	TRBJ2-3	12	TGTGCCAGCAGTTACGGGGAGGATACGCAGTATTTT	CASSYGEDTQYF
-	TRBD2	TRBV27	TRBJ2-3	16	TGTGCCAGCAGTCCCCGACTAGCGGGGGGGAGAGATACGCAGTATTTT	CASSPRLAGGRDTQYF
-	-	TRBV4-1	TRBJ2-7	17	TGCGCCAGCAGCCGGGTCCTGAATTGGGGGGACTCCTACGAGCAGTACTTC	CASSRVLNWGDSYEQYF
-	TRBD1	TRBV7-6	TRBJ1-5	17	TGTGCCAGAGCCCAGCCGGGACAGAAAGATAGCAATCAGCCCCAGCATTTT	CARAQPGQKDSNQPQHF
-	TRBD2	TRBV5-6	TRBJ2-3	16	TGTGCCAGCAGCTTGGCTCGGGGGGGGGACACAGATACGCAGTATTTT	CASSLARGGDTDTQYF
-	-	TRBV2	TRBJ1-6	14	TGTGCCAGCAGTGGGAGGCCACTGAATTCACCCCTCCACTTT	CASSGRPLNSPLHF
-	-	TRBV30	TRBJ1-1	14	TGTGCCATATTGGGGTTAAGGGGGAACACTGAAGCTTTCTTT	CAILGLRGNTEAFF
-	TRBD1	TRBV7-2	TRBJ2-2	15	TGTGCCAGCAGCTTTTGGGACAGGGTCACCGGGGAGCTGTTTTTT	CASSFWDRVTGELFF
-	-	TRBV15	TRBJ2-5	15	TGTGCCACCAGCAGAGATGTCGGGGGGCGAGAGACCCAGTACTTC	CATSRDVGGRETQYF
-	TRBD1	TRBV2	TRBJ2-7	13	TGTGCCAGCAGTGTGGGACAGTCCTACGAGCAGTACTTC	CASSVGQSYEQYF
-	TRBD2	TRBV5-1	TRBJ2-3	17	TGCGCCAGCAGCTTGGCTAAGACTAGCGGGAGCCTTGATACGCAGTATTTT	CASSLAKTSGSLDTQYF
-	-	TRBV5-4	TRBJ2-3	14	TGTGCCAGCAGCTTGGGAGGGGAGGCAGATACGCAGTATTTT	CASSLGGEADTQYF
-	-	TRBV6-5	TRBJ1-4	14	TGTGCCAGCAGGCTTGGAGGGGTTGATGAAAAACTGTTTTTT	CASRLGGVDEKLFF
-	-	TRBV7-9	TRBJ1-1	12	TGCGCCAGCAGCTTATTGAGCACTGAAGCTTTCTTT	CASSLLSTEAFF
few	-	TRBV6-5	TRBJ2-1	13	TGTGCCAGCAGACTCGGGGTGTTCAATGAGCAGTTCTTC	CASRLGVFNEQFF
-	TRBD2	TRBV29-1	TRBJ2-1	15	TGCAGCGTTTCCGGGACTAGCGGGGGATACAATGAGCAGTTCTTC	CSVSGTSGGYNEQFF
-	-	TRBV14	TRBJ1-4	13	TGTGCCAGCAGCCAAGTGTCGGGGGAAAAACTGTTTTTT	CASSQVSGEKLFF
-	TRBD2	TRBV7-2	TRBJ2-2	17	TGTGCCAGCAGTACGCGGAGCGGGGGGACTTGGAAAGGGGAGCTGTTTTTT	CASSTRSGGTWKGELFF
-	TRBD1	TRBV5-1	TRBJ1-2	13	TGCGCCAGCAGCATTCAGGGGGACTATGGCTACACCTTC	CASSIQGDYGYTF